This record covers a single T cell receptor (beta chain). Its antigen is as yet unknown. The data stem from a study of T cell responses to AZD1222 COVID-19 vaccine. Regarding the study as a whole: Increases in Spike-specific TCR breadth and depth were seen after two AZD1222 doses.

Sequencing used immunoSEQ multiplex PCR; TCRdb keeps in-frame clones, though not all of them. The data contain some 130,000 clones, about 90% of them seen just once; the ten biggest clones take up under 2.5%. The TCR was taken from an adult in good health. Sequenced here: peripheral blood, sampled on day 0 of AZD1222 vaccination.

CDR3 amino acids: CASSRTSGANNEQFF. In nucleotides, the CDR3 is TGTGCCAGCAGCCGCACTAGCGGGGCAAACAATGAGCAGTTCTTC. The genes are TRBV11-1 and TRBJ2-1; 10 nucleotides agree with TRBD2. Germline CDR1 is SGHAT and CDR2 is FQDESV (reference sequence). This CDR3 contains 15 residues. The V segment lost 5 bases and the J segment 5 bases; nucleotides outside the gene matches: 6.